The clone carrying this T cell receptor beta chain was observed a single time. Its specificity is unknown. This specimen belongs to a study of cytomegalovirus exposure and HLA in healthy donors. Study-wide results and caveats: Later analysis identified several of the most significant clusters that appeared linked to common viral pathogens. In a later analysis, CMV-associated beta chains were mostly HLA-associated, it appeared.

This CDR3 has 16 amino acids. Germline V lookup: CDR1 LNHNV, CDR2 YYDKDF (reference sequence). Trimming removed 3 bases at V and 2 bases at J, with 14 bases between. The PCR ran on 60 Vbeta and 13 Jbeta primers. The method was immunoSEQ multiplex PCR; TCRdb's version includes in-frame clones alone and lacks a portion of them. The sample lists about 130,000 clones; around 67% were seen once. The sequencing input was PBMCs. V and J are TRBV15 and TRBJ1-5; TRBD1 might be the D (5 bases). The sequence was collected from a woman between 40 and 55 years old in good health and CMV-seropositive. CDR3 in amino acids: CATSRQGWEGNQPQHF. The CDR3 DNA sequence: TGTGCCACCAGCAGGCAGGGTTGGGAAGGCAATCAGCCCCAGCATTTT.